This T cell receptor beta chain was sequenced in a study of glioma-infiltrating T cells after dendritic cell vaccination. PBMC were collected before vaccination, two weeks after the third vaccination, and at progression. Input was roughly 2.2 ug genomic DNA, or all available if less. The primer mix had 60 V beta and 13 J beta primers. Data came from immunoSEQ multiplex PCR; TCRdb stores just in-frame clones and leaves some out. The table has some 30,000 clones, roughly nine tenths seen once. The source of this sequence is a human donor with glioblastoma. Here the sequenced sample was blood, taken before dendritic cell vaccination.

For the CDR3, the DNA is TGTGCCAGCAGCTTTCAGACTAGTGCTAGCACAGATACGCAGTATTTT. It encodes CASSFQTSASTDTQYF. The J gene is TRBJ2-3, the V gene TRBV7-2; weak D call: TRBD2 (6 bases). The CDR3 spans 16 residues. Germline V gives CDR1 SGHTA, CDR2 FQGNSA. Trimming removed 3 bases at V and 0 bases at J, with 13 bases between. Supplemented by reference TRBV7-2 and TRBJ2-3, the full variable domain reads GAGVSQSPSNKVTEKGKDVELRCDPISGHTALYWYRQSLGQGLEFLIYFQGNSAPDKSGLPSDRFSAERTGGSVSTLTIQRTQQEDSAVYLCASSFQTSASTDTQYFGPGTRLTVL.